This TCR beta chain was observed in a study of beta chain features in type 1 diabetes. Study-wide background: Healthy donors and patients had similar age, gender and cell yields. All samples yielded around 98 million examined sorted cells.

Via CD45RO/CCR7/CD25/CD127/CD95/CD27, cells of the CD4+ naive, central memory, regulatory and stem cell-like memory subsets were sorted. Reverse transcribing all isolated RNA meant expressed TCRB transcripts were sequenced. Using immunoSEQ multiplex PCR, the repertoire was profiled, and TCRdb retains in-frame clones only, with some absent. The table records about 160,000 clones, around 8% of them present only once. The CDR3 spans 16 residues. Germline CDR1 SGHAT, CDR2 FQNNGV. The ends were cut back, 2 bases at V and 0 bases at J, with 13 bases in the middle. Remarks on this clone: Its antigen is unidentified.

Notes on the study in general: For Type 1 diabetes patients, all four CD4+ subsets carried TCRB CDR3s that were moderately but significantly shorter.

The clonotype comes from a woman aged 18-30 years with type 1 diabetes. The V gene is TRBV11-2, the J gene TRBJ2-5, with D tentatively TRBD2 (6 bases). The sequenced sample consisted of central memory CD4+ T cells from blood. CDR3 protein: CASSLLAGTHQETQYF. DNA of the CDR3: TGTGCCAGCAGCTTATTGGCGGGGACGCACCAAGAGACCCAGTACTTC.